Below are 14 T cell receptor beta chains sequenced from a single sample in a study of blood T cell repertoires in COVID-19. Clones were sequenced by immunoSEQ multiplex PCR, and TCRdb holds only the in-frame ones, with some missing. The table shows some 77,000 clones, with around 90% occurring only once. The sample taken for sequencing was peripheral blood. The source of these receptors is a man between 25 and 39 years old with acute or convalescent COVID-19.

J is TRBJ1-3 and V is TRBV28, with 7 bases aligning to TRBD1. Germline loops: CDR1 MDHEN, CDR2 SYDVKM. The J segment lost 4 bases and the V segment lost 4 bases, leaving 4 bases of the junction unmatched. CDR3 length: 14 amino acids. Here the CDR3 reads CASSSTGEGNTIYF. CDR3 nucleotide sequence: TGTGCCAGCAGTTCAACAGGGGAAGGAAACACCATATATTTT.

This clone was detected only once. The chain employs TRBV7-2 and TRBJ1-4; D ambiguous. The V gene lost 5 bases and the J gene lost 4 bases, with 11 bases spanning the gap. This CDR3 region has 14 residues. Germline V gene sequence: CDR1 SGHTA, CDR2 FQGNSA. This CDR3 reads CASSATRNNEKLFF. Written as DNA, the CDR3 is TGTGCCAGCAGCGCCACGCGGAATAATGAAAAACTGTTTTTT.

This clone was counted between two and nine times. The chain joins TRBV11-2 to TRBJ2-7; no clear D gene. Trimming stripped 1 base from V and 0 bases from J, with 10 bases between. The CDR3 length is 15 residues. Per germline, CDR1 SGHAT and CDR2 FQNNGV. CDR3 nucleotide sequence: TGTGCCAGCAGCTTAGCACCCATTAGCTCCTACGAGCAGTACTTC. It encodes CASSLAPISSYEQYF. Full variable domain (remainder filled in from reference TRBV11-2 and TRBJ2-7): EAGVAQSPRYKIIEKRQSVAFWCNPISGHATLYWYQQILGQGPKLLIQFQNNGVVDDSQLPKDRFSAERLKGVDSTLKIQPAKLEDSAVYLCASSLAPISSYEQYFGPGTRLTVT.

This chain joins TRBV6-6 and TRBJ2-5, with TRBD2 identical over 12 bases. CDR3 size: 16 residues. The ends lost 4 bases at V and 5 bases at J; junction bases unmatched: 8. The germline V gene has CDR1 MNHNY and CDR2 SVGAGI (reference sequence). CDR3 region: CASSSPSSGRGETQYF. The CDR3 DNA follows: TGTGCCAGCAGTTCACCCTCTAGCGGGAGGGGGGAGACCCAGTACTTC.

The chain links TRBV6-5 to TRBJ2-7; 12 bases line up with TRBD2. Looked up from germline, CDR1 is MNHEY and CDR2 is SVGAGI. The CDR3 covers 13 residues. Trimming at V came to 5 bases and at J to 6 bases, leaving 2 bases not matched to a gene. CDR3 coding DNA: TGTGCCAGCAGTCCGGGACTAGCGGGCGAGCAGTACTTC. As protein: CASSPGLAGEQYF.

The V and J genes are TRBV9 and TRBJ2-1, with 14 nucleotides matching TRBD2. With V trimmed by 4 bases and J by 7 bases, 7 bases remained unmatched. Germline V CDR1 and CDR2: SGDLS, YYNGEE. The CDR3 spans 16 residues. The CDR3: CASSYGLAGGANEQFF. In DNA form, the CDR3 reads TGTGCCAGCAGCTATGGACTAGCGGGAGGTGCAAATGAGCAGTTCTTC.

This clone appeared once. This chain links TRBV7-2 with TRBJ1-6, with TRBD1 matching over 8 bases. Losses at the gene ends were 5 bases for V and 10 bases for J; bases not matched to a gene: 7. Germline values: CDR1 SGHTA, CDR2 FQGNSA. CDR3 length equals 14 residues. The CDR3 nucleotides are TGTGCCAGCAGCACAAACAGGGGGGCCTCACCCCTCCACTTT. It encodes CASSTNRGASPLHF.

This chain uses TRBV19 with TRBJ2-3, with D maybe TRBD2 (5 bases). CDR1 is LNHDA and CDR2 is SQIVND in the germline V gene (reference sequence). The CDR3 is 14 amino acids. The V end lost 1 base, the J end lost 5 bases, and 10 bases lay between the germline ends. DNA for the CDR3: TGTGCCAGTAGTATAGCCCACACTAGAGATACGCAGTATTTT. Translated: CASSIAHTRDTQYF.

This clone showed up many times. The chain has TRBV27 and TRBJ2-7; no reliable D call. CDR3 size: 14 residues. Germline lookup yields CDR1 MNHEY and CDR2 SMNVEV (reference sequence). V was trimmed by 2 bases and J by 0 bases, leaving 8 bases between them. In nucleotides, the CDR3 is TGTGCCAGCAGTTTAACCACAAACTCCTACGAGCAGTACTTC. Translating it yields CASSLTTNSYEQYF.

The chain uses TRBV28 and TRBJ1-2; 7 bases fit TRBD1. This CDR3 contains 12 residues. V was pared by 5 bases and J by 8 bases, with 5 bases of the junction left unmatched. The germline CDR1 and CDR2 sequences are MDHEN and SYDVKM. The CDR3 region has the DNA TGTGCCAGCAGTACCCAGGGGGAAGGCTACACCTTC. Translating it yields CASSTQGEGYTF.

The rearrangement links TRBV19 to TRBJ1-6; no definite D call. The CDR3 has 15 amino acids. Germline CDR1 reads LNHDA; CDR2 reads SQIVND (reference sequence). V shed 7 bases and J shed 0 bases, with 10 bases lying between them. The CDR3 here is CASTEMSSYNSPLHF. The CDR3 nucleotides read TGTGCCAGTACTGAGATGAGCTCCTATAATTCACCCCTCCACTTT. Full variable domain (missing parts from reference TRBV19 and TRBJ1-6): DGGITQSPKYLFRKEGQNVTLSCEQNLNHDAMYWYRQDPGQGLRLIYYSQIVNDFQKGDIAEGYSVSREKKESFPLTVTSAQKNPTAFYLCASTEMSSYNSPLHFGNGTRLTVT.

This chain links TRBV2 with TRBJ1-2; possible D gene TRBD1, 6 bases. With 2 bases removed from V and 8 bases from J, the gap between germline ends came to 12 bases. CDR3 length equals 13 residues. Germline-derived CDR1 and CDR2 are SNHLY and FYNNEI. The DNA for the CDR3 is TGTGCCAGCAGTGAACGGGGGGCGGGCGGCTACACCTTC. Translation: CASSERGAGGYTF.

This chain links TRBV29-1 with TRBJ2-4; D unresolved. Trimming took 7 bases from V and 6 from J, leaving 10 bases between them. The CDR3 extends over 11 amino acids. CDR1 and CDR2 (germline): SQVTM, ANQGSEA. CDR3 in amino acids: CSAFRRNIQYF. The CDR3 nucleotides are TGCAGCGCTTTCCGGAGAAACATTCAGTACTTC.

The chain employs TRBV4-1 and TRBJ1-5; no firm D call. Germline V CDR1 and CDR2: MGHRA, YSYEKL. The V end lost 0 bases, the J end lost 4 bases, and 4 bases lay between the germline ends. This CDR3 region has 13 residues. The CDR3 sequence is CASSQDKNQPQHF. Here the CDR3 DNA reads TGCGCCAGCAGCCAAGATAAAAATCAGCCCCAGCATTTT.